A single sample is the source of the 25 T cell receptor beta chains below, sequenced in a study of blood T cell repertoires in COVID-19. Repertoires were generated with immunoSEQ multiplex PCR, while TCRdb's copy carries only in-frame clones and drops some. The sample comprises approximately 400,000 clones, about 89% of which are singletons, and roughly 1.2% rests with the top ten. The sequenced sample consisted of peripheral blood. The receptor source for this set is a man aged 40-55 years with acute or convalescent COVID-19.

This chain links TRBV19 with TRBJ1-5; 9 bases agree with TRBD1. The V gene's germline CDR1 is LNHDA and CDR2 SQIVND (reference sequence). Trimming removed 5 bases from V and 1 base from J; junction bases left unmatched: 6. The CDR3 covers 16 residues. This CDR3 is CASSGDRVHSNQPQHF. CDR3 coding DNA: TGTGCCAGTAGTGGGGACAGGGTTCACAGCAATCAGCCCCAGCATTTT.

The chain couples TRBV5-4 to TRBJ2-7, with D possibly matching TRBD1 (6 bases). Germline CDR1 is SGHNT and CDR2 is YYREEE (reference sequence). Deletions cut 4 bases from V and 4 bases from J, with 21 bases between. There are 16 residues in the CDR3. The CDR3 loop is CASSTGVRGRGYEQYF. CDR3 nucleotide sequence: TGTGCCAGCAGCACTGGGGTTAGGGGCAGGGGTTACGAGCAGTACTTC.

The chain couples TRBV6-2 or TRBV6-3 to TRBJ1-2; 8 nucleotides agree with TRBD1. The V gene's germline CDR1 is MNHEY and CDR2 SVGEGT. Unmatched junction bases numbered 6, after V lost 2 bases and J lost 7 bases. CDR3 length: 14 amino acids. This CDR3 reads CASSYRGQGGGYTF. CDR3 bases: TGTGCCAGCAGTTACCGAGGACAGGGTGGTGGCTACACCTTC.

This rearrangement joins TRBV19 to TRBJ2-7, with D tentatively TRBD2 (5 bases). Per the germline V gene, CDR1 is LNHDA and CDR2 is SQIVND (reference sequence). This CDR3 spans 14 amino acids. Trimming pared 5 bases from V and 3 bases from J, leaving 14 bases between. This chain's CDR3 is CASSSGSGNYEQYF. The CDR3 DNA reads TGTGCCAGTAGTTCAGGTTCGGGGAACTACGAGCAGTACTTC.

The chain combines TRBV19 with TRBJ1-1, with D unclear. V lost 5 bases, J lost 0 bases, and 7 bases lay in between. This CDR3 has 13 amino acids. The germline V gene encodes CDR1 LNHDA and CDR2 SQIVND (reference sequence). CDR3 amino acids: CASSLQMNTEAFF. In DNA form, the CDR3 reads TGTGCCAGTAGTCTCCAGATGAACACTGAAGCTTTCTTT.

The CDR3 sequence is CSAKTAYEQYF. CDR3 sequence (DNA): TGCAGCGCTAAGACAGCTTACGAGCAGTACTTC. The chain links TRBV29-1 to TRBJ2-7; possibly TRBD1 for D (5 bases). The V end lost 7 bases, the J end lost 4 bases, and 11 bases lay between the germline ends. CDR3 length: 11 amino acids. The germline V gene encodes CDR1 SQVTM and CDR2 ANQGSEA.

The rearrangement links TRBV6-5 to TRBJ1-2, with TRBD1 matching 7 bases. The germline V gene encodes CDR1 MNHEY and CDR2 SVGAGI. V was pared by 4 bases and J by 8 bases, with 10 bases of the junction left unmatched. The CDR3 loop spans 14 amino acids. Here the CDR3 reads CASSLTGSLGGYTF. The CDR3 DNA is TGTGCCAGCAGTTTGACAGGGTCCCTAGGGGGCTACACCTTC.

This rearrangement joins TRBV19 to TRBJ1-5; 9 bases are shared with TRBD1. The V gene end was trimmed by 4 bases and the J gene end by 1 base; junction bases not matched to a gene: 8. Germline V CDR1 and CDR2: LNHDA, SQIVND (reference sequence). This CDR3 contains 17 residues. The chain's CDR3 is CASSTSTGGGSNQPQHF. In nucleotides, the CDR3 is TGTGCCAGTAGTACCTCTACAGGGGGCGGAAGCAATCAGCCCCAGCATTTT.

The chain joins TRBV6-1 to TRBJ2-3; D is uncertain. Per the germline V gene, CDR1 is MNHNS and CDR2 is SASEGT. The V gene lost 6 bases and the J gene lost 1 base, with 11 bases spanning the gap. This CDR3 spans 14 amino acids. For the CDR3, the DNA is TGTGCCAGCAGAAGCTCGCCCCGCACAGATACGCAGTATTTT. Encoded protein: CASRSSPRTDTQYF.

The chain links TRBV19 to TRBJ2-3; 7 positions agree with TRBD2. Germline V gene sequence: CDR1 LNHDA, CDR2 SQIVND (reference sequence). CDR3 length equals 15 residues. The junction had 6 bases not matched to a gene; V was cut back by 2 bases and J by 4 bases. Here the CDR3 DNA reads TGTGCCAGTAGTATAATCGTGGGGGGGGCAGATACGCAGTATTTT. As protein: CASSIIVGGADTQYF.

The CDR3 sequence is CSVEFGGGANVLTF. The CDR3 nucleotides are TGCAGCGTTGAATTCGGAGGTGGGGCCAACGTCCTGACTTTC. This sequence joins TRBV29-1 and TRBJ2-6, with D possibly TRBD2 on 5 matching bases. V lost 2 bases and J 3 bases, leaving 8 bases between the germline ends. The germline gives CDR1 SQVTM, CDR2 ANQGSEA. This CDR3 spans 14 amino acids.

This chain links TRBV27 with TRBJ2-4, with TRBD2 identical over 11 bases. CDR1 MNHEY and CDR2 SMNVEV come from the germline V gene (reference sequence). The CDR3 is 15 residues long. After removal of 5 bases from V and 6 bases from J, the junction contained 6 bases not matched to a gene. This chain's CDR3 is CASSPQTSGANIQYF. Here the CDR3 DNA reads TGTGCCAGCAGTCCCCAGACTAGCGGGGCAAACATTCAGTACTTC.

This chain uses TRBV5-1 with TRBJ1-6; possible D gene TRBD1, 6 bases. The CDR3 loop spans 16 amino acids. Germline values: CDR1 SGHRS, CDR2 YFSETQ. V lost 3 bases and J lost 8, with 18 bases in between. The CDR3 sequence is CASSSPGGDPYSPLHF. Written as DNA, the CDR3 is TGCGCCAGCAGCTCCCCGGGGGGCGATCCATATTCACCCCTCCACTTT.

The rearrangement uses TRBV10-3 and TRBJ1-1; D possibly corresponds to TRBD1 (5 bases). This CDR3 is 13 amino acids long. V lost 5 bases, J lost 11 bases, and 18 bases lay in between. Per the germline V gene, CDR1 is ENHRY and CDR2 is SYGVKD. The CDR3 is CAISPQGDLAAFF. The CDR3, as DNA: TGTGCCATCAGTCCACAAGGGGACTTGGCCGCTTTCTTT.

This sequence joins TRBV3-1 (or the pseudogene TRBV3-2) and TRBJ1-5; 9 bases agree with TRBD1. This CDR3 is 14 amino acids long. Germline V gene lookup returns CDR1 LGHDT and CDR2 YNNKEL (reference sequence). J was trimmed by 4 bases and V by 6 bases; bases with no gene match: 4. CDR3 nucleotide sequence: TGTGCCAGCAGTAAAGACAGGGGGAATCAGCCCCAGCATTTT. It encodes CASSKDRGNQPQHF.

The CDR3 DNA reads as TGTGCCAGCAGTTCGAGGCCCGACAGGGGCACAGATACGCAGTATTTT. This translates into CASSSRPDRGTDTQYF. This sequence joins TRBV7-2 and TRBJ2-3; TRBD1 matches 7 bases. V shed 6 bases and J 1 base; nucleotides not matched to a gene: 10. Germline V gene sequence: CDR1 SGHTA, CDR2 FQGNSA. CDR3 length: 16 amino acids.

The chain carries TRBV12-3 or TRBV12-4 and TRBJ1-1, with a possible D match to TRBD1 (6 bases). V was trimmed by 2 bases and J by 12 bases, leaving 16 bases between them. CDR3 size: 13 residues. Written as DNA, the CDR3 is TGTGCCAGCAGTTTATATGTAGGGACAAGGACTTTCTTT. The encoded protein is CASSLYVGTRTFF.

CDR3 DNA: TGTGCCAGCAGTAGAGGGGGCGATGAGCAGTTCTTC. It is translated as CASSRGGDEQFF. The V call is TRBV6-5, the J call TRBJ2-1; 7 bases fit TRBD1. After removal of 5 bases from V and 8 bases from J, the junction contained 3 bases not matched to a gene. The CDR3 covers 12 residues. Germline lookup yields CDR1 MNHEY and CDR2 SVGAGI.

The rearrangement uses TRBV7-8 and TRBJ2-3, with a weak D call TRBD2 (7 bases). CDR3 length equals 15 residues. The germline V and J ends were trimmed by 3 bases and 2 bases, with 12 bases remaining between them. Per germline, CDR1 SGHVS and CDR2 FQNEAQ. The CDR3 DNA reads TGTGCCAGCAGCTTTTGGGGGGGCCTCACAGATACGCAGTATTTT. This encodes CASSFWGGLTDTQYF.

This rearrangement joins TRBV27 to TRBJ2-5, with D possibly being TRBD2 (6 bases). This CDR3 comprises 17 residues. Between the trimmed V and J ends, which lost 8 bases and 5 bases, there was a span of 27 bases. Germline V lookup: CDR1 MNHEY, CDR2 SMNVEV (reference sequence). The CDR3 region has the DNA TGTGCCAGCGCGGACACGCGGTGGCCCGCGGGGCGGGAGACCCAGTACTTC. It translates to CASADTRWPAGRETQYF.

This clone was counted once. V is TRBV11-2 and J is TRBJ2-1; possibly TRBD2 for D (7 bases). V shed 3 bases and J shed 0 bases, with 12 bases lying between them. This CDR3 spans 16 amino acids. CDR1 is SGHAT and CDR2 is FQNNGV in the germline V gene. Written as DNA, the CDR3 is TGTGCCAGCAGCTTTGGGGGGGCAGACTCCTACAATGAGCAGTTCTTC. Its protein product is CASSFGGADSYNEQFF.

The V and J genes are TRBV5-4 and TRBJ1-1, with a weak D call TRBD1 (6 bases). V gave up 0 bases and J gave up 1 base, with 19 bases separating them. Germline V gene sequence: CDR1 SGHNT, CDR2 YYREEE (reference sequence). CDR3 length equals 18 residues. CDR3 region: CASSLVVVSGHSNTEAFF. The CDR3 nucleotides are TGTGCCAGCAGCTTGGTGGTAGTATCGGGACACTCGAACACTGAAGCTTTCTTT. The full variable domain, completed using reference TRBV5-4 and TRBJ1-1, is ETGVTQSPTHLIKTRGQQVTLRCSSQSGHNTVSWYQQALGQGPQFIFQYYREEENGRGNFPPRFSGLQFPNYSSELNVNALELDDSALYLCASSLVVVSGHSNTEAFFGQGTRLTVV.

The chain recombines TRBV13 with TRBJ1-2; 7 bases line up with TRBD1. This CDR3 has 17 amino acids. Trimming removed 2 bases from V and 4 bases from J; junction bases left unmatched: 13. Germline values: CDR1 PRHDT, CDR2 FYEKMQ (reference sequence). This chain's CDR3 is CASSLRGATGNTYGYTF. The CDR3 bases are TGTGCCAGCAGCTTAAGGGGGGCGACAGGGAATACCTATGGCTACACCTTC.

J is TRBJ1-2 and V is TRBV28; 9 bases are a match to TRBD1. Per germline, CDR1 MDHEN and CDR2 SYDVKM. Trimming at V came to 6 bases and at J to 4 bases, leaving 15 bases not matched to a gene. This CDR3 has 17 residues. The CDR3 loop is CASSPYFTGTGSYGYTF. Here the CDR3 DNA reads TGTGCCAGCAGCCCTTATTTCACCGGGACAGGGAGCTATGGCTACACCTTC.

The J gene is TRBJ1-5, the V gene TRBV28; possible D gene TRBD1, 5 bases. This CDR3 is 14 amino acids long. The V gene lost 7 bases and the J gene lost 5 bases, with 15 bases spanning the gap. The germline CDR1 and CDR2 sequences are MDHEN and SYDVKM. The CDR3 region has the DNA TGTGCCAGCACTCTGGGGGGATTTGATCAGCCCCAGCATTTT. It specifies CASTLGGFDQPQHF.